The present TCR beta chain was sequenced within a study of blood T cell repertoires in COVID-19. Assay used: immunoSEQ multiplex PCR; TCRdb lists only in-frame clones, some missing. The data contain some 220,000 clones, approximately 92% of them singletons. This CDR3 has 16 amino acids. Unmatched junction bases numbered 8, after V lost 4 bases and J lost 2 bases. The germline V gene encodes CDR1 SGHTA and CDR2 FQGTGA. This chain joins TRBV7-3 and TRBJ2-3; 8 nucleotides line up with TRBD1. The TCR originated in a woman aged 18-29 years in a cohort exposed to, infected with or recovered from COVID-19 (not recorded which). Sequenced: PBMCs or T cells enriched from blood (not recorded which). CDR3 amino acids: CASSSEGRGHTDTQYF. In DNA form, the CDR3 reads TGTGCCAGCAGCTCCGAAGGCAGGGGGCACACAGATACGCAGTATTTT. Combining the CDR3 with reference TRBV7-3 and TRBJ2-3 gives the whole variable domain GAGVSQTPSNKVTEKGKYVELRCDPISGHTALYWYRQSLGQGPEFLIYFQGTGAADDSGLPNDRFFAVRPEGSVSTLKIQRTERGDSAVYLCASSSEGRGHTDTQYFGPGTRLTVL.